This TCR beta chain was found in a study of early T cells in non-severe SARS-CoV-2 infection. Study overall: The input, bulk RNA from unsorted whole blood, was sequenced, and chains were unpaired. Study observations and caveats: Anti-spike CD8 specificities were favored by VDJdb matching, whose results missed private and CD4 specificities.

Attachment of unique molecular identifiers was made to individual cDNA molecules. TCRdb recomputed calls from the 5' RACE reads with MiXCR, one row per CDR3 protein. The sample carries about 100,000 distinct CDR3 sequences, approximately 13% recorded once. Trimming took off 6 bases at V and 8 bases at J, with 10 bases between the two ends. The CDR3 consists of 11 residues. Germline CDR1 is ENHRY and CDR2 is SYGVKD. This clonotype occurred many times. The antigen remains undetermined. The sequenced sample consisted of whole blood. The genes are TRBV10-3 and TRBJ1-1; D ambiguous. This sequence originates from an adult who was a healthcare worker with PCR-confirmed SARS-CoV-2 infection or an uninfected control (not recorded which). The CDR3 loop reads CAIRHDIEAFF. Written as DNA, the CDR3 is TGTGCCATCAGACACGATATAGAAGCTTTCTTT.